The TCR beta chain under discussion was sequenced for a study of molecular identifiers for immune sequencing clone quantification. Sorting recovered naive CD8 T cells on a CD8+CD4-CCR7+CD45RA+ profile. TCRdb re-called the PCR reads with MiXCR, one entry per CDR3 protein. The data hold about 630,000 distinct CDR3 sequences, with roughly 27% observed a single time. This clonotype was counted ten times or more. The V gene's germline CDR1 is SNHLY and CDR2 FYNNEI. The CDR3 contains 15 residues. V lost 4 bases to trimming and J lost 0 bases; unmatched junction nucleotides: 5. Specimen: naive CD8+ T cells from blood, with Jurkat cell RNA spiked in. The subset was: FACS-sorted CD8+CD4-CCR7+CD45RA+ naive T cells. This TCR derives from a human donor in good health. Some libraries in this study had Jurkat cell RNA spiked in. The gene calls are TRBV2 and TRBJ1-1; 7 nucleotides agree with TRBD1. In DNA, the CDR3 is TGTGCCAGCAGTGGGGACAGTTCAATGAACACTGAAGCTTTCTTT. The encoded protein is CASSGDSSMNTEAFF.